This T cell receptor (beta chain) was retrieved from a study of blood T cell repertoires in COVID-19. In the authors' workflow: Estimates of nucleated cell counts were drawn from the amplification of reference gene primers. TCRdb keeps only in-frame clones here, not all; method: immunoSEQ multiplex PCR. V and J calls and clone size follow that table, whereas D and trimming were derived from the DNA. This repertoire shows about 110,000 clones, over 65% found once; its top ten account for about 18%. Deletions cut 5 bases from V and 7 bases from J, with 17 bases between. The CDR3 covers 14 residues. The germline CDR1 and CDR2 sequences are LNHNV and YYDKDF (reference sequence).

Sequencing was carried out using peripheral blood. The V call is TRBV15, the J call TRBJ1-2; the D gene is possibly TRBD1 (6 bases). The clonotype comes from a woman aged 55 to 70 with acute or convalescent COVID-19. Here the CDR3 DNA reads TGTGCCACCAGCTTACGACTACAGGGCGGTGGCTACACCTTC. It is translated as CATSLRLQGGGYTF.